This record concerns one T cell receptor (beta chain) sequence. The data stem from a study of blood T cell repertoires in COVID-19. Study overall: In each case, the material was cDNA or gDNA derived from T cells, B-cell-depleted T cells, or PBMCs.

Authors' data handling: The assay estimated nucleated cells by amplifying reference gene primers. Method: immunoSEQ multiplex PCR; TCRdb's copy keeps in-frame clones and lacks some. Clone size and the V and J calls come from that table; the DNA yielded D and trimming. Here the sample spans under 300,000 clones, around 85% being singletons. What was sequenced was peripheral blood. The receptor comes from a woman aged 40 to 55 with active or convalescent COVID-19.

As DNA, the CDR3 is TGTGCCAGCAGCCTTATACAGGGTACTGGAAACACCATATATTTT. Translation gives CASSLIQGTGNTIYF. J is TRBJ1-3 and V is TRBV6-5, with TRBD1 as a possible D gene (6 bases). The CDR3 spans 15 residues. V dropped 6 bases and J dropped 2 bases, with 14 bases sitting between them. Germline loops: CDR1 MNHEY, CDR2 SVGAGI.